This TCR beta chain was observed in a study of T cells in Graves' hyperthyroidism and ophthalmopathy. 10 ml fresh peripheral blood yielded the PBMCs. Authors of the study amplified TCR beta CDR3 regions from RNA transcripts. Primed by the HTBI set, a first-round RT-PCR was run on the TCR CDR3. In TCRdb, the multiplex PCR reads were re-called with MiXCR into one record per CDR3 protein. The repertoire holds 150,000 or so distinct CDR3 sequences, 22% seen once, with about two thirds in the top ten. The CDR3 spans 16 residues. Per germline, CDR1 MDHEN and CDR2 SYDVKM. V was cut by 6 bases and J by 0 bases, with 17 bases left in between.

This TCR came from a woman between 50 and 59 years old with Graves' hyperthyroidism that later progressed to Graves' ophthalmopathy. The sample was blood. This sequence joins TRBV28 and TRBJ1-1; D is ambiguous. CDR3 protein: CASSRSPGPMNTEAFF. The CDR3 DNA reads TGTGCCAGCAGCCGCAGTCCAGGACCCATGAACACTGAAGCTTTCTTT.